The present T cell receptor (beta chain) was sequenced within a study of glioma-infiltrating T cells after dendritic cell vaccination. The V end was cut by 10 bases, the J end by 6 bases, with 11 bases between. CDR1 and CDR2 (germline): LNHDA, SQIVND (reference sequence). This CDR3 is built from 11 residues. Up to about 2 ug genomic DNA was used for TCRB CDR3 amplification. The table came from immunoSEQ multiplex PCR; TCRdb's copy has only in-frame clones and leaves some out. The top ten clones hold 2% to 2.5% of a sample with roughly 80,000 clones, around nine tenths of them seen once. Time point reported: after dendritic cell vaccination, including at tumor progression/relapse. Before vaccination, two weeks after the third vaccination, and at progression, PBMC were collected.

This rearrangement joins TRBV19 to TRBJ2-3; D is possibly TRBD2 (6 bases). The TCR was taken from a human donor with glioblastoma. The specimen comprised blood, sampled after dendritic cell vaccination. The CDR3 protein is CATGSGDTQYF. CDR3 bases: TGTGCCACCGGGAGTGGGGATACGCAGTATTTT.